The entry that follows covers one T cell receptor beta chain sequence. What it recognizes is unknown. The table came from immunoSEQ multiplex PCR; TCRdb's copy has only in-frame clones and leaves some out. Here the sample spans 150,000 to 190,000 clones, about 87% being singletons. Time point described: blood 2 weeks post-SBRT. The treatment was: 15 Gy SBRT to primary tumor, nephrectomy 4 weeks later. Radiation-treated patients gave blood at baseline, week 2 and week 4. This renal cell carcinoma was of the clear cell type. The sample comes from a study of radiation and T cells in renal cell carcinoma. Study-level findings and limits: Pretreatment tumor biopsies were lacking, so baseline clonotypes are unknown. From baseline, blood top tumor clonotypes peaked at 2 weeks post-radiation.

The source was blood, collected from a patient whose treatment included radiotherapy and nephrectomy. The receptor's source is a woman aged 50 to 60 with renal cell carcinoma.

The CDR3 spells CASGLVPGQGNYEQYF. The CDR3 DNA sequence: TGTGCTAGTGGTTTGGTACCCGGACAGGGGAACTACGAGCAGTACTTC. The V gene is TRBV12-5, the J gene TRBJ2-7; TRBD1 matches at 9 bases. V trimming: 0 bases; J trimming: 3 bases; junction bases outside the gene matches: 6. CDR3 length equals 16 residues. CDR1 is LGHNT, CDR2 FRNRAP, per germline.